The 19 T cell receptor beta chains presented below share a single source sample, sequenced in a study of blood T cells in healthy people across ages. Through a sample-barcoded 5' primer and a J-beta primer mix, a second PCR was run for about 6 to 11 cycles. TCRdb passed the 5' RACE reads through MiXCR, listing each CDR3 protein once. The sample holds more than 650,000 distinct CDR3 sequences, 40% to 65% seen once. The sequencing input was blood. Receptors were obtained from a man of 80 years or more in good health.

This clonotype was found a few times. This rearrangement joins TRBV20-1 to TRBJ2-1, with a tentative D call TRBD2 (6 bases). The V end lost 1 base, the J end lost 2 bases, and 15 bases lay between the germline ends. This CDR3 contains 16 residues. CDR1 DFQATT and CDR2 SNEGSKA come from the germline V gene (reference sequence). The CDR3 sequence is CSARVSLARPYNEQFF. The CDR3 DNA sequence: TGCAGTGCTAGAGTCAGTCTAGCGAGACCCTACAATGAGCAGTTCTTC.

The chain links TRBV5-1 to TRBJ1-1; TRBD1 is a possible D gene (5 bases). Germline lookup yields CDR1 SGHRS and CDR2 YFSETQ. The CDR3 spans 15 residues. V gave up 0 bases and J gave up 1 base, with 10 bases separating them. The CDR3 DNA follows: TGCGCCAGCAGCTTGGGGACACAGCAGAACACTGAAGCTTTCTTT. Its translation is CASSLGTQQNTEAFF.

The chain employs TRBV7-9 and TRBJ2-1, with 8 positions matching TRBD2. This CDR3 contains 14 residues. Losses at the gene ends were 1 base for V and 8 bases for J; bases not matched to a gene: 4. In germline, CDR1 is SEHNR, CDR2 FQNEAQ (reference sequence). The CDR3 DNA is TGTGCCAGCAGCTTAGGACGGGGGGGACATGAGCAGTTCTTC. It codes for CASSLGRGGHEQFF.

This clonotype was recorded a few times. The chain carries TRBV3-1 and TRBJ2-2; TRBD2 matches 15 bases. CDR1 is LGHDT and CDR2 is YNNKEL in the germline V gene (reference sequence). The junction had 10 bases not matched to a gene; V was cut back by 5 bases and J by 3 bases. The CDR3 is made up of 19 amino acids. CDR3 coding DNA: TGTGCCAGCAGCGCAGCCAGGACTAGCGGGAGGGGTGACACCGGGGAGCTGTTTTTT. Translation: CASSAARTSGRGDTGELFF.

This clonotype was observed a few times. The chain couples TRBV29-1 to TRBJ1-2, with 9 bases aligning to TRBD1. The ends lost 6 bases at V and 4 bases at J; junction bases unmatched: 6. Germline CDR1 is SQVTM and CDR2 is ANQGSEA. The CDR3 length is 13 residues. The CDR3 loop is CSVRTGDTYGYTF. In DNA, the CDR3 is TGCAGCGTGAGGACAGGGGACACCTATGGCTACACCTTC.

J is TRBJ2-5 and V is TRBV24-1, with 11 positions matching TRBD2. The ends lost 0 bases at V and 2 bases at J; junction bases unmatched: 4. This CDR3 has 17 amino acids. Germline CDR1 is KGHDR and CDR2 is SFDVKD. CDR3 sequence: CATSDLGLAGTQETQYF. The CDR3 region has the DNA TGTGCCACCAGTGATTTGGGACTAGCGGGTACACAAGAGACCCAGTACTTC.

The chain couples TRBV28 to TRBJ1-4; TRBD1 is a possible D gene (6 bases). Germline CDR1 MDHEN, CDR2 SYDVKM. The ends were cut back, 2 bases at V and 8 bases at J, with 21 bases in the middle. CDR3 length equals 17 residues. Here the CDR3 reads CASSLEWVGGGEEKLFF. CDR3 in DNA: TGTGCCAGCAGTTTAGAATGGGTAGGGGGGGGAGAAGAAAAACTGTTTTTT.

The DNA of the CDR3 is TGCAGTGGACTAGATTGGGACAATGAGCAGTTCTTC. Translating it yields CSGLDWDNEQFF. The chain carries TRBV20-1 and TRBJ2-1; tentatively, D is TRBD2 (6 bases). The germline V gene has CDR1 DFQATT and CDR2 SNEGSKA (reference sequence). This CDR3 region has 12 residues. Deletions cut 7 bases from V and 5 bases from J, with 12 bases between.

Only a few counts were recorded for this clonotype. V usage is TRBV7-9 and J usage is TRBJ2-1; perhaps TRBD1 as D (6 bases). Germline V gives CDR1 SEHNR, CDR2 FQNEAQ (reference sequence). V gave up 5 bases and J gave up 0 bases, with 11 bases separating them. This CDR3 contains 15 residues. The CDR3 spells CASSAGASSYNEQFF. CDR3 DNA: TGTGCCAGCAGCGCAGGGGCCAGCTCCTACAATGAGCAGTTCTTC.

The chain links TRBV27 to TRBJ2-4, with D perhaps given as TRBD1 or TRBD2 (7 bases each). The end of the DNA fits TRBJ2-7 better, so the J call may be wrong. Per the germline V gene, CDR1 is MNHEY and CDR2 is SMNVEV (reference sequence). This CDR3 has 14 residues. The CDR3 loop is CASSKGATGGEQYF. Here the CDR3 DNA reads TGTGCCAGCAGTAAGGGGGCCACGGGGGGCGAGCAGTACTTC.

The chain couples TRBV7-9 to TRBJ2-7; D is undetermined. The CDR3 is 14 amino acids. V lost 4 bases and J lost 1, with 11 bases in between. Per the germline V gene, CDR1 is SEHNR and CDR2 is FQNEAQ (reference sequence). For the CDR3, the DNA is TGTGCCAGCAGCTCTTTCAGCGCTTCCTACGAGCAGTACTTC. Protein: CASSSFSASYEQYF.

The V gene is TRBV24-1, the J gene TRBJ2-3, with 10 bases aligning to TRBD1. CDR3 size: 14 residues. The germline gives CDR1 KGHDR, CDR2 SFDVKD. Unmatched junction bases numbered 10, after V lost 3 bases and J lost 14 bases. Here the CDR3 reads CATSDDRGHRYAYF. DNA of the CDR3: TGTGCCACCAGTGATGACAGGGGGCACAGATACGCGTATTTT.

The sample holds one count of this clonotype. This chain links TRBV2 with TRBJ1-2; no firm D call. The CDR3 consists of 14 residues. Germline CDR1 is SNHLY and CDR2 is FYNNEI. Trimming took 8 bases from V and 4 from J, leaving 17 bases between them. Here the CDR3 DNA reads TGTGCCAGCGGAGAAACAGTGCTGAGCTATGGCTACACCTTC. Translating it yields CASGETVLSYGYTF. Full variable domain (rest looked up from reference TRBV2 and TRBJ1-2): EPEVTQTPSHQVTQMGQEVILRCVPISNHLYFYWYRQILGQKVEFLVSFYNNEISEKSEIFDDQFSVERPDGSNFTLKIRSTKLEDSAMYFCASGETVLSYGYTFGSGTRLTVV.

The rearrangement uses TRBV3-1 and TRBJ1-1; D is ambiguous. Germline values: CDR1 LGHDT, CDR2 YNNKEL (reference sequence). This CDR3 is 12 amino acids long. V lost 7 bases and J lost 3, with 9 bases in between. The CDR3 DNA is TGTGCCAGCACCTCCTGGGACACTGAAGCTTTCTTT. It encodes CASTSWDTEAFF.

The V and J genes are TRBV29-1 and TRBJ1-4; TRBD1 matches 7 bases. V dropped 0 bases and J dropped 14; count of bases not matched to a gene: 12. Per the germline V gene, CDR1 is SQVTM and CDR2 is ANQGSEA. The CDR3 is 14 amino acids. The CDR3 loop is CSVEEGTVNGRLFF. CDR3 bases: TGCAGCGTTGAAGAGGGGACAGTTAATGGCCGGCTGTTTTTT.

The count of this clonotype is one. The chain recombines TRBV20-1 with TRBJ2-7; D not resolved. The V and J ends lost 5 bases and 3 bases respectively, with 11 bases between them. CDR3 length: 12 residues. Germline values: CDR1 DFQATT, CDR2 SNEGSKA (reference sequence). The CDR3 nucleotides are TGCAGTGCTGGCCGAACCTACTACGAGCAGTACTTC. This codes for CSAGRTYYEQYF.

This clonotype was counted only a few times. CDR3 nucleotide sequence: TGTGCCAGCATCCTAGGACAGGGACCTGAAGCTTTCTTT. Its translation: CASILGQGPEAFF. The chain has TRBV6-6 and TRBJ1-1; 8 bases agree with TRBD1. The CDR3 is 13 amino acids. J was trimmed by 6 bases and V by 7 bases; bases with no gene match: 7. Per germline, CDR1 MNHNY and CDR2 SVGAGI (reference sequence).

This clonotype has only a few counts. CDR3 nucleotides: TGTGCCAGCAGCTTTGGGGAATTAGGCCAGCCCCAGCATTTT. As protein: CASSFGELGQPQHF. The gene calls are TRBV11-2 and TRBJ1-5; D is unclear. V dropped 3 bases and J dropped 7 bases, with 13 bases sitting between them. Germline V gene sequence: CDR1 SGHAT, CDR2 FQNNGV. The CDR3 has 14 amino acids. The full variable domain, with the rest looked up from reference TRBV11-2 and TRBJ1-5, is EAGVAQSPRYKIIEKRQSVAFWCNPISGHATLYWYQQILGQGPKLLIQFQNNGVVDDSQLPKDRFSAERLKGVDSTLKIQPAKLEDSAVYLCASSFGELGQPQHFGDGTRLSIL.

The chain has TRBV5-1 and TRBJ2-5, with D maybe TRBD2 (5 bases). Germline V gives CDR1 SGHRS, CDR2 YFSETQ. Trimming left V 2 bases short and J 3 bases short, with 14 bases between. CDR3 length equals 15 residues. Here the CDR3 reads CASSFEGTGKETQYF. Here the CDR3 DNA reads TGCGCCAGCAGCTTTGAGGGAACGGGGAAAGAGACCCAGTACTTC.